These 21 T cell receptor beta chains originate from one sample sequenced in a study of vaccination and CD4 T cells after COVID-19 (dated by TCRdb to 2021 to 2024). The receptor library was made with PCR. TCRdb lists the instrument as Illumina iSeq 100. TCR sequencing of DNA from cultured CD4+ T cells used the Oncomine TCR Beta short-read assay at the Johns Hopkins FTIC core. The public reads were reanalyzed by TCRdb: fastp trimming at Q25, MiXCR alignment, in-frame beta chains only. Every CDR3 protein is listed once, alongside the most common genes and DNA of its rows. Present in this sample are 20,000 to 25,000 distinct CDR3 sequences, less than 60% of which were seen just once. Jointly, the top ten make up approximately 9% of the sample. No cognate antigen is known for these TCRs. The treatment or condition label corresponds to: approximately 9-day PBMC culture with coronavirus spike peptide pools or control peptides (ViraFEST assay).

Sequencing input: CD4+ T cells from blood, cultured in vitro. The source is a human donor who had recovered from COVID-19.

This sequence joins TRBV7-3 and TRBJ1-5, with 8 bases identical to TRBD1. Looked up from germline, CDR1 is SGHTA and CDR2 is FQGTGA. The V and J ends lost 5 bases and 2 bases, in that order; junction bases with no gene match: 11. The CDR3 contains 17 residues. This CDR3 reads CASSHFSGQGRNQPQHF. CDR3 bases: TGTGCCAGCAGCCATTTCTCCGGACAGGGCCGCAATCAGCCCCAGCATTTT. Full variable domain (missing parts from reference TRBV7-3 and TRBJ1-5): GAGVSQTPSNKVTEKGKYVELRCDPISGHTALYWYRQSLGQGPEFLIYFQGTGAADDSGLPNDRFFAVRPEGSVSTLKIQRTERGDSAVYLCASSHFSGQGRNQPQHFGDGTRLSIL.

The sample holds a few counts of this clonotype. The chain is built from TRBV5-5 and TRBJ1-1; no clear D. CDR3 length equals 13 residues. CDR1 is SGHKS and CDR2 is YYEKEE in the germline V gene (reference sequence). V lost 4 bases to trimming and J lost 10 bases, with 17 bases between them. Here the CDR3 DNA reads TGTGCCAGCAGCCAAACCCTCCTGGGGAGAGCTTTCTTT. This encodes CASSQTLLGRAFF.

This clonotype was observed a few times. This chain connects TRBV24-1 to TRBJ1-5; D remains unclear. Germline V gives CDR1 KGHDR, CDR2 SFDVKD. This CDR3 has 15 residues. V shed 4 bases and J shed 0 bases, with 9 bases lying between them. The CDR3 is CATSEGSYSNQPQHF. CDR3 in DNA: TGTGCCACCAGTGAGGGCTCCTATAGCAATCAGCCCCAGCATTTT.

The rearrangement joins TRBV20-1 to TRBJ1-4, with D possibly matching TRBD1 (5 bases). V lost 1 base, J lost 10 bases, and 10 bases lay in between. Per the germline V gene, CDR1 is DFQATT and CDR2 is SNEGSKA (reference sequence). The CDR3 runs 12 residues. CDR3 sequence reads: CSARGGPGKLFF. CDR3 DNA: TGCAGTGCTAGAGGGGGCCCCGGAAAACTGTTTTTT.

The J gene is TRBJ2-1, the V gene TRBV7-2, with a tentative D call TRBD2 (6 bases). V gave up 0 bases and J gave up 8 bases, with 11 bases separating them. The CDR3 loop spans 14 amino acids. CDR1 SGHTA and CDR2 FQGNSA come from the germline V gene. CDR3 in DNA: TGTGCCAGCAGCTTAGCTGGGAGCGGGTATGAGCAGTTCTTC. Translating gives CASSLAGSGYEQFF. The entire variable domain, with the rest obtained from reference TRBV7-2 and TRBJ2-1, is as follows: GAGVSQSPSNKVTEKGKDVELRCDPISGHTALYWYRQSLGQGLEFLIYFQGNSAPDKSGLPSDRFSAERTGGSVSTLTIQRTQQEDSAVYLCASSLAGSGYEQFFGPGTRLTVL.

The rearrangement joins TRBV20-1 to TRBJ2-3; D is unresolved. The CDR3 loop spans 15 amino acids. CDR1 DFQATT and CDR2 SNEGSKA come from the germline V gene (reference sequence). Trimming stripped 3 bases from V and 2 bases from J, with 15 bases between. CDR3 coding DNA: TGCAGTGCTAGGGCTAACGGGTGGGCCACAGATACGCAGTATTTT. This codes for CSARANGWATDTQYF.

This clonotype was picked up a small number of times. This chain joins TRBV24-1 and TRBJ1-2, with D tentatively TRBD1 (6 bases). Germline CDR1 reads KGHDR; CDR2 reads SFDVKD. The CDR3 contains 16 residues. Trimming shortened V by 10 bases and J by 6 bases, and 26 bases separated the two germline ends. The CDR3 is CATQSAGAPRLDGYTF. CDR3 coding DNA: TGTGCCACACAGTCGGCAGGGGCCCCACGATTAGATGGCTACACCTTC.

This sequence joins TRBV6-1 and TRBJ2-2; D could derive from TRBD1 or TRBD2 (5 bases each). There are 16 residues in the CDR3. V was trimmed by 3 bases and J by 1 base, leaving 12 bases between them. Germline loops: CDR1 MNHNS, CDR2 SASEGT. The CDR3: CASSEGVWVNTGELFF. Written as DNA, the CDR3 is TGTGCCAGCAGTGAGGGGGTGTGGGTGAACACCGGGGAGCTGTTTTTT.

This clonotype showed up just once. The chain combines TRBV9 with TRBJ1-2; D ambiguous. Trimming stripped 0 bases from V and 8 bases from J, with 17 bases between. The germline V gene has CDR1 SGDLS and CDR2 YYNGEE. CDR3 size: 15 residues. CDR3 DNA sequence: TGTGCCAGCAGCGTAGCTGAAGGGTCACGTCAGGGCTACACCTTC. It codes for CASSVAEGSRQGYTF.

This rearrangement joins TRBV29-1 to TRBJ1-1; unclear D gene. The V gene lost 3 bases and the J gene lost 3 bases, with 5 bases spanning the gap. Looked up from germline, CDR1 is SQVTM and CDR2 is ANQGSEA. The length of the CDR3 is 11 residues. Here the CDR3 reads CSVDRDTEAFF. The CDR3 DNA reads as TGCAGCGTTGATAGAGACACTGAAGCTTTCTTT.

This chain joins TRBV21-1 and TRBJ1-2; the listed D gene, TRBD1, was not tested against the DNA. TRBV21-1 is assigned pseudogene status. The CDR3 spans 13 residues. For the CDR3, the DNA is TGTGCCAGCGGCTTCCCGGGACAGGGTGGCTACACCTTC. Residues: CASGFPGQGGYTF.

This clonotype appeared a few times. The V call is TRBV27, the J call TRBJ1-5, with 7 bases lining up with TRBD1. The V and J ends lost 2 bases and 6 bases, in that order; junction bases with no gene match: 7. CDR3 length: 15 amino acids. The V gene's germline CDR1 is MNHEY and CDR2 SMNVEV (reference sequence). CDR3 region: CASSLGQGGSQPQHF. In DNA form, the CDR3 reads TGTGCCAGCAGTTTAGGGCAGGGGGGCAGTCAGCCCCAGCATTTT.

This clonotype was detected a few times. This chain connects TRBV24-1 to TRBJ1-2; D is unclear. Trimming removed 3 bases from V and 10 bases from J, with 14 bases in between. The CDR3 has 13 residues. Germline CDR1 reads KGHDR; CDR2 reads SFDVKD. The CDR3 loop is CATSDPLTRHYTF. CDR3 nucleotides: TGTGCCACCAGTGATCCTCTAACCCGGCACTACACCTTC.

This clonotype has just one count. The chain combines TRBV20-1 with TRBJ1-1; D call uncertain. Trimming cost V 5 bases and J 3 bases, with 16 bases left between them. The CDR3 sequence is 14 residues long. Germline CDR1 DFQATT, CDR2 SNEGSKA (reference sequence). CDR3 residues: CSAAVNLGDTEAFF. The DNA of the CDR3 is TGCAGTGCTGCTGTGAACCTCGGGGACACTGAAGCTTTCTTT.

The rearrangement links TRBV6-1 to TRBJ2-5, with TRBD2 identical over 11 bases. Germline V lookup: CDR1 MNHNS, CDR2 SASEGT. This CDR3 contains 16 residues. The V and J ends lost 9 bases and 5 bases, in that order; junction bases with no gene match: 14. The DNA for the CDR3 is TGTGCCAGTCTGCAGAGACTAGCGGGAAGGGCGGAGACCCAGTACTTC. It yields the protein CASLQRLAGRAETQYF.

This clonotype was picked up a small number of times. This chain's CDR3 is CASSLGGQGLNQPQHF. In DNA form, the CDR3 reads TGTGCCAGCAGTTTGGGGGGCCAGGGGTTGAATCAGCCCCAGCATTTT. The chain combines TRBV12-3 or TRBV12-4 with TRBJ1-5, with D perhaps TRBD1 (6 bases). This CDR3 comprises 16 residues. V lost 3 bases to trimming and J lost 4 bases, with 16 bases between them.

This clonotype was detected a few times. This chain connects TRBV6-1 to TRBJ2-7; D unresolved. Germline CDR1 reads MNHNS; CDR2 reads SASEGT. This CDR3 has 12 residues. V was clipped by 6 bases and J by 3 bases, with 9 bases between them. CDR3 loop: CASSPNVYEQYF. The CDR3 DNA reads as TGTGCCAGCAGCCCGAATGTCTACGAGCAGTACTTC.

The chain recombines TRBV5-6 with TRBJ2-3; the match to TRBD1 covers 8 bases. Germline lookup yields CDR1 SGHDT and CDR2 YYEEEE. The ends lost 0 bases at V and 4 bases at J; junction bases unmatched: 13. There are 18 residues in the CDR3. CDR3 region: CASSLDPSGGGRADTQYF. CDR3 nucleotide sequence: TGTGCCAGCAGCTTGGATCCTTCAGGGGGCGGAAGGGCAGATACGCAGTATTTT.

This chain joins TRBV27 and TRBJ1-6; D unresolved. The CDR3 runs to 14 residues. Germline lookup yields CDR1 MNHEY and CDR2 SMNVEV (reference sequence). The germline V and J ends were trimmed by 6 bases and 0 bases, with 6 bases remaining between them. The CDR3 coding sequence is TGTGCCAGCAGGACGGACTCCTATAATTCACCCCTCCACTTT. Its translation: CASRTDSYNSPLHF.

The chain joins TRBV6-1 to TRBJ2-6; 8 bases fit TRBD1. With V trimmed by 2 bases and J by 1 base, 1 base remained unmatched. This CDR3 is built from 16 residues. The germline gives CDR1 MNHNS, CDR2 SASEGT. CDR3 DNA: TGTGCCAGCAGTGAACAGGGGGCTTCTGGGGCCAACGTCCTGACTTTC. The encoded protein is CASSEQGASGANVLTF.

This clonotype appeared once. The chain uses TRBV11-2 and TRBJ2-5; D gene uncertain. The CDR3 loop spans 14 amino acids. The germline CDR1 and CDR2 sequences are SGHAT and FQNNGV. Trimming removed 4 bases at V and 1 base at J, with 10 bases between. CDR3 amino acids: CASSYRAIQETQYF. For the CDR3, the DNA is TGTGCCAGCAGCTACCGGGCGATCCAAGAGACCCAGTACTTC.